Listed below are T cell receptor beta chains from one sample, sequenced in a study of blood T cell repertoires in COVID-19. Assay: immunoSEQ multiplex PCR; the TCRdb copy retains only in-frame clones and omits some. The sample carries fewer than 350,000 clones, approximately 90% recorded once. Specimen: PBMCs or T cells enriched from blood (not recorded which). These receptors were taken from a man in his forties who had been exposed to COVID-19. Each CDR3 is given with its conserved first and last residue. The D gene is left open where the match is weak. Size is omitted from some rows. Given values are once, few, many or a class for expanded clones.

size,J,D,V,DNA,CDR3
-,TRBJ1-2,-,TRBV15,TGTGCCACCAGCACCACGGACATACTCTATGGCTACACCTTC,CATSTTDILYGYTF
-,TRBJ2-5,-,TRBV9,TGTGCCAGCAGCGTAGGGCCCACAGAGACCCAGTACTTC,CASSVGPTETQYF
-,TRBJ1-4,-,TRBV28,TGTGCCAGCAGTTTGGGGGGGGCTAATGAAAAACTGTTTTTT,CASSLGGANEKLFF
-,TRBJ1-1,-,TRBV7-6,TGTGCCAGCAGCCGATCTGCGGGAAGTAACACTGAAGCTTTCTTT,CASSRSAGSNTEAFF
-,TRBJ2-1,TRBD2,TRBV7-2,TGTGCCAGCACGACTGAACCGGGACTAGGGGCGGCCCGGCAGTTCTTC,CASTTEPGLGAARQFF
-,TRBJ2-3,TRBD2,TRBV30,TGTGCCTGGGCTAGCGGGAGGTGGCCAGATACGCAGTATTTT,CAWASGRWPDTQYF
few,TRBJ2-6,-,TRBV6-5,TGTGCCAGCAGTTACTCTCAGGGCGGCGGGGCCAACGTCCTGACTTTC,CASSYSQGGGANVLTF
-,TRBJ2-7,TRBD2,TRBV5-6,TGTGCCAGCAGCGGCGGGACTAGAGGCGAGCAGTACTTC,CASSGGTRGEQYF
-,TRBJ2-5,-,TRBV24-1,TGTGCCACCAGTGGAAGCCAGGGGATACAAGAGACCCAGTACTTC,CATSGSQGIQETQYF
-,TRBJ2-2,-,TRBV5-1,TGCGCCAGCAGCTTTCCAGGGCGGACCGGGGAGCTGTTTTTT,CASSFPGRTGELFF